Below, one T cell receptor beta chain is given with its context. This clone's antigen is unknown. Base qualities are not recorded, but no much larger clone differs from it by a single base. The entry originates in a study of cytomegalovirus exposure and HLA in healthy donors (dated by TCRdb to the late 2010s). Regarding the study in general: An earlier analysis of about 530 of the donors reported 276 Gb of sequence data and 117 million unique TCR beta sequences obtained from approximately 180 million T cells. Roughly 320 gigabases of sequencing data and around 85 million unique TCR sequences made up an early release that covered some 640 HLA-typed donors. Of the approximately 400 genotyped donors, 75% to 85% were placed in the genetic ancestry cluster associated with self-reported Caucasian donors. The aim of the study was to test whether cataloging public T cell receptors could identify signatures of past pathogen exposure. The T cell repertoires of several hundred subjects were profiled by immunosequencing and related to cytomegalovirus serostatus. Along with the roughly 700-subject first cohort, a separate validation cohort of over 90 different subjects was used. The study combined high-throughput TCR immunosequencing, statistical association of individual TCRs with disease status, and machine learning to predict cytomegalovirus infection status. A later analysis re-analyzed previously published TCR beta repertoires from roughly 630 donors and added high-resolution HLA genotyping to study TCR occurrence patterns. The later analysis used no new phenotypic data to find candidate immune exposures, relying instead on TCR beta sequences and their occurrence across donors. An earlier analysis of some 500 of the donors used high-throughput TCR beta sequencing to judge whether each TCR beta V gene segment behaved as functional or pseudogenic. Alongside the repertoire data, information on donor age, sex, ethnicity and CMV serostatus was compiled. Genome-wide SNP genotypes for about 65% of the 666 donors were used in a later genetic analysis, which treated that subset as a discovery cohort. Every repertoire in the discovery cohort had been generated on one and the same sequencing platform. Class I and class II HLA loci were covered by the typing at four-digit resolution. Typing coverage differed by locus: A, B, C, DRB1 and DQB1 were typed in roughly 620-630 donors, DQA1 in about 550, DPA1 in around 610, and DPB1 in around 440. Four to six DR-DQ haplotypes were handled as single units for association and clustering, since linkage in the cohort was strong. Among about 400 genotyped donors of the cohort, an average of about 220,000 unique TCR beta nucleotide sequences was sequenced per donor, of which approximately 18% were non-productive. Broad study findings and their caveats: In this cohort, only TCR beta chains were sequenced, and detectable features were limited by the absence of alpha or paired-chain data. Some IMGT-functional V segments, including TRBV6-2 and TRBV6-3, could not be told apart with the 87-base-pair reads, so those segments were excluded. CMV serostatus was the only immune exposure information available for the cohort. Several of the top co-occurrence clusters appeared to be linked to parvovirus B19, influenza, CMV and Epstein-Barr virus, according to a later analysis. Most TCR sequences were observed very rarely across donors, whereas some public TCRs were present in many individuals. In an earlier analysis of some 500 of the donors, most TCR beta V segments were observed in productive rearrangements about 87% or about 30% of the time, broadly matching IMGT annotations. When HLA alleles, especially DR and DQ, strongly co-occurred, TCR associations were difficult to assign to individual alleles. A further reported finding was that TCR beta sequences accurately predicted the HLA-A and HLA-B alleles for most subjects in the first cohort. The classifier was reported to diagnose cytomegalovirus status with high specificity and sensitivity in both the original cohort and the validation cohort. According to a later analysis, most CMV-associated TCR beta chains appeared to be HLA-restricted, and the HLA associations seemed to be driven largely by CMV exposure. Linkage disequilibrium might explain the correlated functional status among segregating V segments, but an unknown experimental factor could not be excluded. A group of highly shared sequence variants was considered likely to be a technical artifact of the sequencing pipeline. The authors suggested that the approach could potentially be generalized to other disease states and immunological phenotypes. Compared with the roughly 700-donor mean, donors in an Asian-associated ancestry cluster had fewer N-insertions in productive TCRs, according to a later genetic analysis. A total of fewer than 200 TCR beta chains were listed by the study as associated with cytomegalovirus. In a later analysis, HLA-associated TCR beta chains were found to be more clonally expanded and to have lower generation probabilities than equally common non-associated chains. V-gene and J-gene trimming of TCR beta chains was associated with a missense DCLRE1C variant in a later genetic analysis, and the association was replicated in an independent cohort. At a false discovery rate of 0.05, a later analysis linked some 17,000 TCR beta sequences to specific HLA alleles. In a later analysis, the rate of TCR association differed among HLA loci, with DRB1 alleles having the most associated TCRs and HLA-C alleles having the fewest. In vitro tests confirmed that a few of the cytomegalovirus-associated TCR beta chains recognize cytomegalovirus antigens. Roughly uniform sequencing depth across donors was assumed in presence/absence analyses, although this assumption may not hold. Because HLA typing was missing for some donors at each locus, association tests included only the typed subset. Because counts were too low, some 17 rarely observed V segments, including chromosome 9 orphons, were left out of the earlier analysis of several hundred of the donors.

The CDR3 has 14 amino acids, counting the end cysteine and phenylalanine. Only CDR3 DNA is held: 42 bases, read in frame from base 1. The germline V gene specifies SQVTM as CDR1 and ANQGSEA as CDR2. The library relied on the immunoSEQ multiplex PCR assay. The multiplex PCR relied on a mix of 60 forward primers for TCR Vbeta segments and 13 reverse primers for TCR Jbeta segments. Amplification of the CDR3 region of rearranged TCR beta genes was performed with a multiplex PCR assay on genomic DNA. Amplified TCR beta libraries were sequenced as 87-base-pair reads on the Illumina HiSeq System. Per the original workflow: In a later analysis, roughly 80 million unique TCR beta chains were counted across the 500 to 850 repertoires, and about 10 million of these chains were shared by at least two donors. Raw reads were error-corrected and collapsed into unique sequences with a nearest-neighbor algorithm that merged closely related sequences to remove PCR and sequencing errors. V, D and J gene segments were assigned by aligning CDR3 sequences to IMGT reference sequences. Each retained sequence needed at least a six-nucleotide match to both a V gene segment and a J gene segment. A rearrangement was called productive if the CDR3 had no stop codons and remained in frame with V and J, and every other rearrangement was called non-productive. Following IMGT convention, CDR3 was defined as the stretch from the second conserved V-encoded cysteine up to the conserved J-encoded phenylalanine. Sequences without an unambiguous match to a single V gene segment were excluded from the earlier analysis of 500 to 700 of the donors. An earlier analysis of around 600 of the donors classified V segments as functional when productive rearrangements were above 56.7% and as segregating when the standard deviation between donors was above 5%. A statistical classification framework was developed to diagnose cytomegalovirus status using the catalog of TCR beta chain sequences. In a later analysis, V and J genes were assigned by comparing TCR nucleotide sequences against IMGT/GENE-DB human TR gene sequences. In a later analysis, CDR3 sequences and most-parsimonious VDJ recombination scenarios were assigned using the TCRdist pipeline. A later analysis defined each TCR beta chain by its CDR3 amino acid sequence plus V-gene family, and excluded reads lacking a unique V-gene family. To address suspected cross-contamination and a sequencing artifact, a later analysis removed under 600 highly shared, low-generation-probability nucleotide sequences. A later analysis calculated a clonal expansion index for each public chain from normalized within-repertoire ranks of inferred template counts. In a later analysis, generation probabilities were computed using a VDJ recombination model fitted to out-of-frame rearrangements, and the results were checked against IGoR. In a later analysis, hypergeometric tests were used to score TCR-TCR, TCR-HLA and TCR-CMV co-occurrence, with a repertoire-size bias correction applied to TCR pairs. To estimate false discovery rates, a later analysis permuted the HLA or CMV assignments 20 times. A later analysis grouped co-occurring TCRs with DBSCAN, adding TCRdist sequence similarity when clustering within HLA-allele-positive subsets. Repertoires with fewer than 30,000 or more than 120,000 public chains, plus five repertoires with anomalous nucleotide sharing, were excluded from co-occurrence clustering. Not all clones reach the TCRdb copy of this immuneACCESS table, which keeps in-frame sequences only. Checked studies attribute under half of the gap to unresolved V genes and leave the rest unexplained. V and J calls and clone size come straight from that table; D and trimming were deduced from the DNA. For this sample the table gives about 150,000 clones, of which roughly 80% were detected only once. In total, the top ten clones hold more than 4% of the sample.

The cohort consisted of 650 to 700 healthy bone marrow donors. Cohort members were all nominally healthy when sampled, although unrecorded immune exposures were likely present. The donor was CMV seropositive and was included in the group of 270 or so seropositive cohort members. Each donor provided a peripheral blood sample, and peripheral blood mononuclear cells were used for TCR beta sequencing. Genomic DNA was extracted from the blood cell samples with the Qiagen DNeasy Blood Extraction Kit. The chain was built from TRBV29-1 and TRBJ2-5, and 10 junctional nucleotides match TRBD1. The J call may be incorrect, as the DNA end agrees better with TRBJ2-7. This TCR was recovered from a woman aged 40 to 49 in good health and CMV-seropositive. The sequencing input was PBMCs. CDR3 reads: CSVEYGQGAYEQYF. The DNA reads as follows: TGCAGCGTTGAATACGGACAGGGGGCCTACGAGCAGTACTTC.